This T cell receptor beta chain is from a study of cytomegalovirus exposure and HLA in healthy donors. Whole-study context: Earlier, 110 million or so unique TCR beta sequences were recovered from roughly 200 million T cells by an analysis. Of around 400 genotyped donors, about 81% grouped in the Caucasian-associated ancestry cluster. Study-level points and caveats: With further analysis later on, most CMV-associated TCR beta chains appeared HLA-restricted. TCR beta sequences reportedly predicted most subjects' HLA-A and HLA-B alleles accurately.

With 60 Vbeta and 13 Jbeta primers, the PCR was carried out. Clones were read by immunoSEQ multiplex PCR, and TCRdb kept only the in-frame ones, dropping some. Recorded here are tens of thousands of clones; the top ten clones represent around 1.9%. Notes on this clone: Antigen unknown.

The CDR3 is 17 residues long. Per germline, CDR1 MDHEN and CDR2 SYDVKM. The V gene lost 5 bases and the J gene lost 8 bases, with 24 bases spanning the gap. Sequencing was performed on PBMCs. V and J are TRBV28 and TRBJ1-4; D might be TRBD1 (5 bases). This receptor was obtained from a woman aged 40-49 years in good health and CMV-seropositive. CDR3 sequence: CASSSERKGATDEKLFF. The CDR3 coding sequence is TGTGCCAGCAGTAGTGAACGGAAAGGGGCCACTGACGAAAAACTGTTTTTT.